This TCR beta chain was sequenced in a study of vaccination and CD4 T cells after COVID-19. Across the study: Samples were taken after vaccination, a median of roughly 70 days after dose two, with a range of 14 to 241. Study conclusions and caveats: The median count of SARS-CoV-2-reactive clonotypes rose from about 20 to 38, not significantly.

TCRdb redid the calling of the PCR reads with MiXCR, one entry per CDR3 protein. The sample consists of 26,000 or so distinct CDR3 sequences, over 40% of them appearing once. As to time point: late sampling 161 to 241 days after vaccination in a few convalescent patients. Note on this clonotype: Its antigen remains unknown.

Trimming removed 4 bases at V and 0 bases at J, with 6 bases between. The CDR3 runs to 13 residues. CDR1 and CDR2 (germline): SNHLY, FYNNEI. V usage is TRBV2 and J usage is TRBJ1-1, with D perhaps TRBD1 (5 bases). This specimen was CD4+ T cells from blood, taken about 7 months after SARS-CoV-2 vaccination. The receptor's source is a human donor who had recovered from COVID-19. CDR3 DNA: TGTGCCAGCAGTGGACAGATGAACACTGAAGCTTTCTTT. Its translation: CASSGQMNTEAFF.